Sequencing of this T cell receptor (beta chain) was carried out in a study of T-cell reconstitution after alpha-beta-depleted transplantation in children. This clonotype appeared a few times. The CDR3 is 15 residues long. V lost 4 bases to trimming and J lost 4 bases, with 16 bases between them. It was with unique molecular identifiers that the TCRbeta library was prepared. TCRdb re-derived calls from the PCR reads in MiXCR, one entry per CDR3 protein. This table holds about 400,000 distinct CDR3 sequences, just over 20% found once. This chain joins TRBV12-3 or TRBV12-4 and TRBJ2-5; D uncertain. The receptor's source is a human donor who donated a stem cell graft to a child with acute myeloid leukemia. Source: PBMCs from the stem cell graft donor, taken from the stem cell graft. The CDR3 DNA reads TGTGCCAGCAGTTCCCCCCCGATATTGGGAGAGACCCAGTACTTC. This gives the protein CASSSPPILGETQYF.